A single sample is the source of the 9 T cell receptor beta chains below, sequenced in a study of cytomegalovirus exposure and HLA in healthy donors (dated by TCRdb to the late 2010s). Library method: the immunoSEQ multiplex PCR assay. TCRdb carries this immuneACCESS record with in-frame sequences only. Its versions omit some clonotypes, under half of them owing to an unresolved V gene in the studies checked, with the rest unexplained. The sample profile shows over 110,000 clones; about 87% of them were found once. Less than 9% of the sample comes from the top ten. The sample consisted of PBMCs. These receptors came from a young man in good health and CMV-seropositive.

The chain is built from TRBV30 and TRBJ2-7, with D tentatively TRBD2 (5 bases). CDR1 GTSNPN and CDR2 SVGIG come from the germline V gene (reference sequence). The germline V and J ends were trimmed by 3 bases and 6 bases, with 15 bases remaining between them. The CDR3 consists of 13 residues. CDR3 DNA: TGTGCCTGGAGAGGAGCCGGGGTCGTCGAGCAGTACTTC. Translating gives CAWRGAGVVEQYF. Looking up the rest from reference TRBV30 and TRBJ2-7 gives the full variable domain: SQTIHQWPATLVQPVGSPLSLECTVEGTSNPNLYWYRQAAGRGLQLLFYSVGIGQISSEVPQNLSASRPQDRQFILSSKKLLLSDSGFYLCAWRGAGVVEQYFGPGTRLTVT.

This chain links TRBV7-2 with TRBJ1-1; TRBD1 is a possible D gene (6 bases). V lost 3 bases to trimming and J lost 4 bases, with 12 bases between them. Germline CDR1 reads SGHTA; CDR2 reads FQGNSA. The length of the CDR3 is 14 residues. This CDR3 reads CASSLGGLSTEAFF. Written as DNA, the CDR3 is TGTGCCAGCAGCTTGGGGGGGCTTAGCACTGAAGCTTTCTTT.

The CDR3: CASSSLGGLPEQFF. As DNA, the CDR3 is TGTGCCAGCAGTTCCCTGGGCGGGCTCCCTGAGCAGTTCTTC. This chain uses TRBV6-5 with TRBJ2-1, with D possibly TRBD2 on 5 matching bases. V lost 4 bases, J lost 9 bases, and 16 bases lay in between. CDR1 is MNHEY, CDR2 SVGAGI, per germline. This CDR3 contains 14 residues.

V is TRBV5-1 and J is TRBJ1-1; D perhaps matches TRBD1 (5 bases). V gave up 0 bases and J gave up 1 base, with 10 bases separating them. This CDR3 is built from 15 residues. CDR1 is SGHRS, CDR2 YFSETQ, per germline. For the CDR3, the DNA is TGCGCCAGCAGCTTGGAAGGGAGGGGGAACACTGAAGCTTTCTTT. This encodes CASSLEGRGNTEAFF.

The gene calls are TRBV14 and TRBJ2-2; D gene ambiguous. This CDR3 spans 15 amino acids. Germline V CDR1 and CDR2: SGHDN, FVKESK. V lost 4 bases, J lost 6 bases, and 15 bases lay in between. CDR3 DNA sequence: TGTGCCAGCAGCCCGAGGTCCCCAAGAGCCGGGGAGCTGTTTTTT. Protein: CASSPRSPRAGELFF.

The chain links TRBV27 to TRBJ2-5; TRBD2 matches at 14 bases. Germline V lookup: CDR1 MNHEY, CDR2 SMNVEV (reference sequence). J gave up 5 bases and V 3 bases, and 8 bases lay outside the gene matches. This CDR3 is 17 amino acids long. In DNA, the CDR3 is TGTGCCAGCAGTTTCCTGACTAGCGGGGGGGCTGGTGAGACCCAGTACTTC. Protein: CASSFLTSGGAGETQYF.

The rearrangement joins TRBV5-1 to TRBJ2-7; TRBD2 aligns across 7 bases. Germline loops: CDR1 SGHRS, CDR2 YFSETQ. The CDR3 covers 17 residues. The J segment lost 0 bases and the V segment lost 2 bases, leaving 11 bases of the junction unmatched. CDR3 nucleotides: TGCGCCAGCAGCTTAGGGCCCACTCGGACTAGCTCCTACGAGCAGTACTTC. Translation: CASSLGPTRTSSYEQYF.

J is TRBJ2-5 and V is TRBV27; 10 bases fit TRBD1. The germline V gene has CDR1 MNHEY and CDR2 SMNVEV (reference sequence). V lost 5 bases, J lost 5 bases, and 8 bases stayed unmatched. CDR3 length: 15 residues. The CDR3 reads CASSTRQGAAETQYF. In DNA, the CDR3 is TGTGCCAGCAGTACCCGACAGGGGGCCGCGGAGACCCAGTACTTC.

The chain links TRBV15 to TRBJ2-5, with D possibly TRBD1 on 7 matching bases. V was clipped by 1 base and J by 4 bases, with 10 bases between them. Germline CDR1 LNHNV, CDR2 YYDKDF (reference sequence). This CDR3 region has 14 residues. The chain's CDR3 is CATSRVQGGETQYF. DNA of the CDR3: TGTGCCACCAGCAGAGTCCAGGGGGGAGAGACCCAGTACTTC.